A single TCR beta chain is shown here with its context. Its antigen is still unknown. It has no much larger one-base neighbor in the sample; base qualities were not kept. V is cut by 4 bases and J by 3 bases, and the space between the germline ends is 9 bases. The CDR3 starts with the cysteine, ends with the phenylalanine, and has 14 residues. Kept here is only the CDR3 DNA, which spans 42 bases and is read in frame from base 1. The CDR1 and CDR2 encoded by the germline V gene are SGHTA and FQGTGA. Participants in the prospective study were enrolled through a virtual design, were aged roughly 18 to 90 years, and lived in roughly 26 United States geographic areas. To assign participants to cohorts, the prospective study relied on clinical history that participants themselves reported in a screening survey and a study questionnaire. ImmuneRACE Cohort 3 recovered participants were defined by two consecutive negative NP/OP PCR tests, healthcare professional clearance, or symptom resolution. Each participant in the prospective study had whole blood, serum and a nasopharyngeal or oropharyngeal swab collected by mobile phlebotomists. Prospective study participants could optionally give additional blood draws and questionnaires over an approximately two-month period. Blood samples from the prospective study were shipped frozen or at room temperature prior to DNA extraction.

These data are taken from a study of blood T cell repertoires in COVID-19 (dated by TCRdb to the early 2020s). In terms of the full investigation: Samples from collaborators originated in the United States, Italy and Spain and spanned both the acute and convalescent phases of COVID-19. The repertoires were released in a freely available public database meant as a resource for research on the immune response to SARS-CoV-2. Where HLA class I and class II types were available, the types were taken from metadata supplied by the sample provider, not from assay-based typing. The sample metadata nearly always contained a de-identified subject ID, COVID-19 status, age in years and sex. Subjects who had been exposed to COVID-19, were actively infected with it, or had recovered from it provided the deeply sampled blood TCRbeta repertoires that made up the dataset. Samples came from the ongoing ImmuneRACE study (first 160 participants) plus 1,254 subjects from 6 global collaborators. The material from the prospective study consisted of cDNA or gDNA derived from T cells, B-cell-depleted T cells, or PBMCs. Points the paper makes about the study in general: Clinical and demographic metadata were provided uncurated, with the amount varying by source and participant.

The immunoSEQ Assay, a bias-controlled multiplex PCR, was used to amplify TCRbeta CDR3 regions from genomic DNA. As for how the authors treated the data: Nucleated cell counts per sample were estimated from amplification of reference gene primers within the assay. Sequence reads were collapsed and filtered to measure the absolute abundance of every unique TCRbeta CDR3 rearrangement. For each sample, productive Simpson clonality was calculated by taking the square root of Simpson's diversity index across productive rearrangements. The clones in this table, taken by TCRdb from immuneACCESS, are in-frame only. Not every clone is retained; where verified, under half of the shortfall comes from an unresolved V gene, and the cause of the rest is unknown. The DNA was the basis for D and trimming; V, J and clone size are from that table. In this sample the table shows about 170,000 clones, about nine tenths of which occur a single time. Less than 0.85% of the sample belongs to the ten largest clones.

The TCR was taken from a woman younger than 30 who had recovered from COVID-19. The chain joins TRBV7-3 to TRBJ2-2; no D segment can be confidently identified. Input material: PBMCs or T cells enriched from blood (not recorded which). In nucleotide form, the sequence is TGTGCCAGCAGCTCAGGCTTCGACACCGGGGAGCTGTTTTTT. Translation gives CASSSGFDTGELFF.